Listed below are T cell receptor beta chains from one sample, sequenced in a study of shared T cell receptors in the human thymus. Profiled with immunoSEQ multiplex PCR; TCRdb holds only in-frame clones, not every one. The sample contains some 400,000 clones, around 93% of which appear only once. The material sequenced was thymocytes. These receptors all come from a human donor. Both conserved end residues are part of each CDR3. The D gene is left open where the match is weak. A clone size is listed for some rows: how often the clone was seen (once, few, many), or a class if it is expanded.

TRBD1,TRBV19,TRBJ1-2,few,CASRSTRGLGGYTF,TGTGCCAGTAGGTCGACCAGGGGGCTCGGTGGCTACACCTTC
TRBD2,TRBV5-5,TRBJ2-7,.,CASSSAGTSPPYEQYF,TGTGCCAGCAGCTCAGCCGGGACTAGCCCCCCCTACGAGCAGTACTTC
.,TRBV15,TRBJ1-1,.,CATSSGGTVPQNTEAFF,TGTGCCACCAGCAGTGGTGGTACAGTGCCCCAGAACACTGAAGCTTTCTTT
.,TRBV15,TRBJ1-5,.,CATSRDGSGRISNQPQHF,TGTGCCACCAGCAGAGATGGATCGGGACGGATAAGCAATCAGCCCCAGCATTTT
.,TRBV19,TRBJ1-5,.,CASSDTVYSNQPQHF,TGTGCCAGTAGTGACACAGTCTATAGCAATCAGCCCCAGCATTTT
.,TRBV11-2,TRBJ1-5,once,CASSLAGIGQPQHF,TGTGCCAGCAGCTTAGCAGGAATTGGTCAGCCCCAGCATTTT
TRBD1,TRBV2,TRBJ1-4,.,CASSRRQGGEKLFF,TGTGCCAGCAGCAGAAGACAGGGAGGTGAAAAACTGTTTTTT
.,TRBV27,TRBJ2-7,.,CASSLQGGGGLFTYEQYF,TGTGCCAGCAGTTTACAGGGGGGAGGGGGATTATTCACCTACGAGCAGTACTTC
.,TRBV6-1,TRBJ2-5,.,CAAPPPKETQYF,TGTGCCGCCCCCCCGCCCAAGGAGACCCAGTACTTC
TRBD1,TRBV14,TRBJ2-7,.,CASSQLSDREYEQYF,TGTGCCAGCAGCCAACTTTCCGACAGGGAGTACGAGCAGTACTTC
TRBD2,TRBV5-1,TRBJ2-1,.,CASSLWTSVSYNEQFF,TGCGCCAGCAGCTTGTGGACTAGCGTATCCTACAATGAGCAGTTCTTC
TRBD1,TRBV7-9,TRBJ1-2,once,CASSLTVDRGYGYTF,TGTGCCAGCAGCCTTACGGTCGACAGGGGCTATGGCTACACCTTC
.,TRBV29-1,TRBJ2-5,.,CSPAGLDRETQYF,TGCAGCCCCGCCGGACTTGATAGGGAGACCCAGTACTTC
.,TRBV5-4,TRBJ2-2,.,CASSLITKLNTGELFF,TGTGCCAGCAGCTTGATAACAAAACTAAACACCGGGGAGCTGTTTTTT
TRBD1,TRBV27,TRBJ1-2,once,CASRPPTGDGYTF,TGTGCCAGTCGTCCTCCGACAGGGGATGGCTACACCTTC
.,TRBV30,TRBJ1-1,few,CAWDRSEAFF,TGTGCCTGGGACAGGTCTGAAGCTTTCTTT
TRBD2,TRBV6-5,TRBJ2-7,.,CASSYSRLAGTYEQYF,TGTGCCAGCAGTTACTCGAGGCTAGCGGGAACCTACGAGCAGTACTTC
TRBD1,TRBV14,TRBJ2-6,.,CASSQDHEGTGVSGANVLTF,TGTGCCAGCAGCCAAGACCATGAGGGCACAGGGGTTTCTGGGGCCAACGTCCTGACTTTC